The rows below give T cell receptor beta chains drawn from one sample of a study of blood T cell repertoires in COVID-19. Sequenced by immunoSEQ multiplex PCR; TCRdb stores in-frame clones only, minus some. Among approximately 180,000 clones listed, roughly 89% were seen once. Sequenced input: PBMCs or T cells enriched from blood (not recorded which). The receptor set was obtained from a woman between 35 and 50 years old with acute COVID-19. Each CDR3 is given with its conserved first and last residue. The D gene is left open where the match is weak. Clone size is shown for a subset of rows, as once, few, many or a class of expanded clone.

clone size: -; V gene: TRBV7-9; J gene: TRBJ2-3; D gene: -; CDR3 protein: CASSRLGDTQYF; CDR3 DNA: TGTGCCAGCAGCCGACTGGGAGATACGCAGTATTTT
clone size: once; V gene: TRBV25-1; J gene: TRBJ1-2; D gene: -; CDR3 protein: CASSEYGQPYGYTF; CDR3 DNA: TGTGCCAGCAGTGAATACGGACAGCCCTATGGCTACACCTTC
clone size: -; V gene: TRBV7-9; J gene: TRBJ2-5; D gene: TRBD2; CDR3 protein: CASSHREGRGETQYF; CDR3 DNA: TGTGCCAGCAGCCACCGGGAGGGGAGGGGGGAGACCCAGTACTTC
clone size: -; V gene: TRBV10-3; J gene: TRBJ1-6; D gene: TRBD1; CDR3 protein: CANRQGGNSPLHF; CDR3 DNA: TGTGCCAACAGACAGGGGGGAAATTCACCCCTCCACTTT
clone size: -; V gene: TRBV6-5; J gene: TRBJ1-5; D gene: TRBD1; CDR3 protein: CASSRQGGSNQPQHF; CDR3 DNA: TGTGCCAGCAGTAGACAGGGCGGGAGCAATCAGCCCCAGCATTTT
clone size: -; V gene: TRBV11-2; J gene: TRBJ1-3; D gene: -; CDR3 protein: CASSVGGRVRGNTIYF; CDR3 DNA: TGTGCCAGCAGCGTGGGTGGCAGGGTGAGAGGAAACACCATATATTTT
clone size: -; V gene: TRBV5-1; J gene: TRBJ2-2; D gene: -; CDR3 protein: CASSLSTGRDGELFF; CDR3 DNA: TGCGCCAGCAGCTTGAGCACAGGGCGAGACGGGGAGCTGTTTTTT
clone size: -; V gene: TRBV7-6; J gene: TRBJ2-1; D gene: -; CDR3 protein: CASSLAIGLAIYNEQFF; CDR3 DNA: TGTGCCAGCAGCTTAGCGATCGGGCTAGCGATATACAATGAGCAGTTCTTC
clone size: -; V gene: TRBV3-1/TRBV3-2; J gene: TRBJ1-2; D gene: -; CDR3 protein: CASSQYRSNSNYGYTF; CDR3 DNA: TGTGCCAGCAGCCAATATCGCTCCAACTCTAACTATGGCTACACCTTC
clone size: -; V gene: TRBV5-4; J gene: TRBJ1-6; D gene: -; CDR3 protein: CASSLRDGSPLHF; CDR3 DNA: TGTGCCAGCAGCTTACGGGATGGTTCACCCCTCCACTTT
clone size: -; V gene: TRBV3-1/TRBV3-2; J gene: TRBJ2-5; D gene: TRBD2; CDR3 protein: CASSPTGYLAEFQETQYF; CDR3 DNA: TGTGCCAGCAGTCCGACGGGATATCTAGCGGAATTCCAAGAGACCCAGTACTTC
clone size: -; V gene: TRBV14; J gene: TRBJ1-2; D gene: TRBD1; CDR3 protein: CASSQQGGFYGYTF; CDR3 DNA: TGTGCCAGCAGCCAACAGGGGGGATTCTATGGCTACACCTTC
clone size: -; V gene: TRBV7-2; J gene: TRBJ2-5; D gene: -; CDR3 protein: CASSLAGPLETQYF; CDR3 DNA: TGTGCCAGCAGCTTAGCCGGTCCCCTCGAGACCCAGTACTTC
clone size: -; V gene: TRBV2; J gene: TRBJ2-1; D gene: TRBD2; CDR3 protein: CASSDGSGRSSYNEQFF; CDR3 DNA: TGTGCCAGCAGTGATGGAAGCGGGAGGAGCTCCTACAATGAGCAGTTCTTC
clone size: -; V gene: TRBV30; J gene: TRBJ1-2; D gene: -; CDR3 protein: CAWSLPQGIYGYTF; CDR3 DNA: TGTGCCTGGAGCCTACCGCAGGGTATCTATGGCTACACCTTC